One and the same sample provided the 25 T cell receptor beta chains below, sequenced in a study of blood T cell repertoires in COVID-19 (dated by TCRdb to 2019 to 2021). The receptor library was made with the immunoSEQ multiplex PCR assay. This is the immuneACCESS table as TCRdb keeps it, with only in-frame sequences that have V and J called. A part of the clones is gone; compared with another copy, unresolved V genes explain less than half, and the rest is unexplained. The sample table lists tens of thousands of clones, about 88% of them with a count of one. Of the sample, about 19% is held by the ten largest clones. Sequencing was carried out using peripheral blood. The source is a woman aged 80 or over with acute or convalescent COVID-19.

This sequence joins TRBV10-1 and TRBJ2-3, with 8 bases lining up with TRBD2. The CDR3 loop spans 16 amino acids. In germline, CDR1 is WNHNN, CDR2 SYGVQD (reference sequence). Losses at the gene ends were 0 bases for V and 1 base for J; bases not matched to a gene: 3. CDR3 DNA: TGCGCCAGCAGTGAGTCCGGGCGGGGGGGCACAGATACGCAGTATTTT. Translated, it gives CASSESGRGGTDTQYF.

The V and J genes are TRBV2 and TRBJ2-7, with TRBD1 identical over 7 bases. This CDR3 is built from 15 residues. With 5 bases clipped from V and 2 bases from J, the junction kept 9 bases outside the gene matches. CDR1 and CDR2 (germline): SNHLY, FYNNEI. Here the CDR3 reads CASSFLGQSPYEQYF. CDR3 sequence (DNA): TGTGCCAGCAGTTTCCTGGGACAGTCTCCCTACGAGCAGTACTTC.

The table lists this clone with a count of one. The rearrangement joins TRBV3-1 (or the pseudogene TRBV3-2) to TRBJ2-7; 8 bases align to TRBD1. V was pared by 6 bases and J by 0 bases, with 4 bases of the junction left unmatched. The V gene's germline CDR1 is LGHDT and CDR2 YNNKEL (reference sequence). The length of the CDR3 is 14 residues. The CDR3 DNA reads TGTGCCAGCAGTTCGGGACAGGACTCCTACGAGCAGTACTTC. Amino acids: CASSSGQDSYEQYF.

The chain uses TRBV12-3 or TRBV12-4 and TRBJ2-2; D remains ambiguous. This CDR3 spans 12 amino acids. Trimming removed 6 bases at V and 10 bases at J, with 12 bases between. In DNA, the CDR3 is TGTGCCAGCAGCCGTGTCCGCGAGGAGCTGTTTTTT. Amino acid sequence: CASSRVREELFF.

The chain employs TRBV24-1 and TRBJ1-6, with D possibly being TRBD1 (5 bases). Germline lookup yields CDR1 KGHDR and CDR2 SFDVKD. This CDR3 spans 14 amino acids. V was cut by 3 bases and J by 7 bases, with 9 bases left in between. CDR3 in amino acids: CATSDARVNSPLHF. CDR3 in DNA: TGTGCCACCAGTGATGCCAGGGTGAATTCACCCCTCCACTTT.

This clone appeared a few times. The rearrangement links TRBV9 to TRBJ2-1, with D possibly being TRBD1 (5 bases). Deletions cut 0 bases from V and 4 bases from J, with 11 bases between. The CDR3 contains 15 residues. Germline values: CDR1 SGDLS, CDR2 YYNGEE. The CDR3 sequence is CASSVAGLGYNEQFF. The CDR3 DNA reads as TGTGCCAGCAGCGTAGCAGGGTTGGGATACAATGAGCAGTTCTTC.

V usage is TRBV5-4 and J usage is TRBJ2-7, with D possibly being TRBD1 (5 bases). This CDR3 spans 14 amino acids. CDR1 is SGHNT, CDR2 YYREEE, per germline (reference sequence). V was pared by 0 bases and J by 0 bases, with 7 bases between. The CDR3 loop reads CASSLGQSSYEQYF. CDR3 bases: TGTGCCAGCAGCTTGGGACAGAGCTCCTACGAGCAGTACTTC. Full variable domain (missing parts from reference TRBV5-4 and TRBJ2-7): ETGVTQSPTHLIKTRGQQVTLRCSSQSGHNTVSWYQQALGQGPQFIFQYYREEENGRGNFPPRFSGLQFPNYSSELNVNALELDDSALYLCASSLGQSSYEQYFGPGTRLTVT.

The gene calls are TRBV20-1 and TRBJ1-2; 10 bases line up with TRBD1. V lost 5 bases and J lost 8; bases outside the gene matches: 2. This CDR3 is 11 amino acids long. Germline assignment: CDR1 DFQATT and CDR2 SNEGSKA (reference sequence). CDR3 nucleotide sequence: TGCAGTGCTGGGACAGGGGAAGGCTACACCTTC. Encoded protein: CSAGTGEGYTF.

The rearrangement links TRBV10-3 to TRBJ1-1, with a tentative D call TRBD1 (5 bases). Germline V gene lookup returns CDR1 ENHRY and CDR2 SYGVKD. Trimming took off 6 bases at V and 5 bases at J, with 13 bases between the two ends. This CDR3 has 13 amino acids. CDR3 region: CAISPSGETEAFF. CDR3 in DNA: TGTGCCATCAGCCCCTCGGGGGAGACTGAAGCTTTCTTT.

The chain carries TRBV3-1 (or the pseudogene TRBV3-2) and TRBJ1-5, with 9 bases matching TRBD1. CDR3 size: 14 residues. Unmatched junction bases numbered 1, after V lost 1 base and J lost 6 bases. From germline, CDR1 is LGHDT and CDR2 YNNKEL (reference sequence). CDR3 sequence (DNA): TGTGCCAGCAGCCAAGGGACAGGGGTTCAGCCCCAGCATTTT. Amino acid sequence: CASSQGTGVQPQHF.

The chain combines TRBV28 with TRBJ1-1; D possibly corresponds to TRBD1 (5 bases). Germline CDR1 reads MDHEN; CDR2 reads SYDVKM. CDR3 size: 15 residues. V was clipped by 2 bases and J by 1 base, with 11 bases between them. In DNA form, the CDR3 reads TGTGCCAGCAGTTTAGGCACAGGTGGGAACACTGAAGCTTTCTTT. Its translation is CASSLGTGGNTEAFF.

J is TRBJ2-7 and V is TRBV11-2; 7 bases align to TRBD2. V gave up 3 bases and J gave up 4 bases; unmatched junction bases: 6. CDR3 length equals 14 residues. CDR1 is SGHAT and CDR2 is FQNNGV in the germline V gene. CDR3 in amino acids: CASSLRRGSYEQYF. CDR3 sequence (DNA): TGTGCCAGCAGCTTGAGGCGGGGGAGTTACGAGCAGTACTTC.

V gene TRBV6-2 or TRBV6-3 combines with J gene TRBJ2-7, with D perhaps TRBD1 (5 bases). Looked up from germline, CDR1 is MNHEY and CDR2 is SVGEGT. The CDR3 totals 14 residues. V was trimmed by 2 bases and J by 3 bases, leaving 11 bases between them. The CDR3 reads CASSYPAGFYEQYF. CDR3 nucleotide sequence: TGTGCCAGCAGTTACCCGGCAGGGTTCTACGAGCAGTACTTC.

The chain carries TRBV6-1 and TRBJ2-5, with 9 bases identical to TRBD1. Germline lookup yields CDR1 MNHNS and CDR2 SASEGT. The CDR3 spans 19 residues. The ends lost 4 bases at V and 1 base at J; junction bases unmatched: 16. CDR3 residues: CASSARDRATTLFQETQYF. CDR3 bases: TGTGCCAGCAGTGCCAGGGACAGGGCCACCACCCTCTTCCAAGAGACCCAGTACTTC.

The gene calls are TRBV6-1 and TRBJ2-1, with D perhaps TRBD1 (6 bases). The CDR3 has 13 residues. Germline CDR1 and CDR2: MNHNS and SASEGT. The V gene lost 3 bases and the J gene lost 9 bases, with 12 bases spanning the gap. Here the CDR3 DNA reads TGTGCCAGCAGTGACAACAGGGTTGGTGAGCAGTTCTTC. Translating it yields CASSDNRVGEQFF.

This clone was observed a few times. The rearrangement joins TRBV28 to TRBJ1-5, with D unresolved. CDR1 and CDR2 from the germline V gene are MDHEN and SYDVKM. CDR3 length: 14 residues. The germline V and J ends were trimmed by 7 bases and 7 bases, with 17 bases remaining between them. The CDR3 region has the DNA TGTGCCAGCACCGAGGGAGTGAAAAACCAGCCCCAGCATTTT. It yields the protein CASTEGVKNQPQHF.

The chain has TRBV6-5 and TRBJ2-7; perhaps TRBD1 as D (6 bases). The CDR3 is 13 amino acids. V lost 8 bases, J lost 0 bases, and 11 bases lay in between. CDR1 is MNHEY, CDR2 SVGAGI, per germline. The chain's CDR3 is CASVDSRSYEQYF. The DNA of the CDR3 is TGTGCCAGCGTGGACAGCCGCTCCTACGAGCAGTACTTC.

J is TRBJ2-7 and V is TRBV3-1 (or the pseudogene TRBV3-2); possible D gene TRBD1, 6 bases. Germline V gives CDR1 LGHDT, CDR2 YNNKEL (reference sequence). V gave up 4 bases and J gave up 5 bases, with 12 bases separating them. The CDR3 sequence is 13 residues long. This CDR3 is CASSPRGGHEQYF. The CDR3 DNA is TGTGCCAGCAGCCCGAGAGGGGGTCACGAGCAGTACTTC.

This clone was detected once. In DNA, the CDR3 is TGCGCCAGCAGCTTGGAGCAAGGACAGTTCTATGGCTACACCTTC. Translating it yields CASSLEQGQFYGYTF. The rearrangement links TRBV5-1 to TRBJ1-2, with a weak D call TRBD1 (6 bases). The germline V and J ends were trimmed by 0 bases and 4 bases, with 13 bases remaining between them. The germline gives CDR1 SGHRS, CDR2 YFSETQ. This CDR3 has 15 amino acids. Looking up the rest from reference TRBV5-1 and TRBJ1-2 gives the full variable domain: KAGVTQTPRYLIKTRGQQVTLSCSPISGHRSVSWYQQTPGQGLQFLFEYFSETQRNKGNFPGRFSGRQFSNSRSEMNVSTLELGDSALYLCASSLEQGQFYGYTFGSGTRLTVV.

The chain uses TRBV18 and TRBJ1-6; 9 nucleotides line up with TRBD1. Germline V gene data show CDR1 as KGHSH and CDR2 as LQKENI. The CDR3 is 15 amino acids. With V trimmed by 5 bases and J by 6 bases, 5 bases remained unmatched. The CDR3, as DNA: TGTGCCAGCTCATCCGGGACAGGGCTTAATTCACCCCTCCACTTT. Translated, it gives CASSSGTGLNSPLHF.

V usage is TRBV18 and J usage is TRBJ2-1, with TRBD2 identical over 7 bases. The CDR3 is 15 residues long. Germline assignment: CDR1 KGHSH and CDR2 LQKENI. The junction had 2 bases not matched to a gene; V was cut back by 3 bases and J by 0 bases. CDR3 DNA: TGTGCCAGCTCACCTCCTAGCGGCTCCTACAATGAGCAGTTCTTC. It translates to CASSPPSGSYNEQFF.

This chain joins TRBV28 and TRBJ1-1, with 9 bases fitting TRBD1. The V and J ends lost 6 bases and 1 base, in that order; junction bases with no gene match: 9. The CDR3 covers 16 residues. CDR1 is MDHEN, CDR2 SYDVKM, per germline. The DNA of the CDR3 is TGTGCCAGCAGCACCGGGACAGGGCTGGGGAACACTGAAGCTTTCTTT. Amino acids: CASSTGTGLGNTEAFF.

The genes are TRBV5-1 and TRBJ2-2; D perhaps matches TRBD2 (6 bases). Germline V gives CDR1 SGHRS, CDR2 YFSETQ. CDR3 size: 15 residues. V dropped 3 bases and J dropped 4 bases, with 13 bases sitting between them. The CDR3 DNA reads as TGCGCCAGCAGCTCAACTAGCATTCCCACCGGGGAGCTGTTTTTT. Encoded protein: CASSSTSIPTGELFF.

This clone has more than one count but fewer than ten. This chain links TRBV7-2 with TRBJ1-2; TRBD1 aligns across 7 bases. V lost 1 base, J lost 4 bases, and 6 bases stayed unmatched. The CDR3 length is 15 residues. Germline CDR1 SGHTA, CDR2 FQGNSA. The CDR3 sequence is CASSLEGTDSYGYTF. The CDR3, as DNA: TGTGCCAGCAGCTTAGAGGGGACAGATTCCTATGGCTACACCTTC.

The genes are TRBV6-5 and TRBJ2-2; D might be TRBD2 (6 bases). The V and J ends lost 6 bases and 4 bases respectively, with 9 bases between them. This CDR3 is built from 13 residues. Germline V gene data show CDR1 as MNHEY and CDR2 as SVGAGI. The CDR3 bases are TGTGCCAGCAGACCCGGGGGCACCGGGGAGCTGTTTTTT. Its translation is CASRPGGTGELFF.